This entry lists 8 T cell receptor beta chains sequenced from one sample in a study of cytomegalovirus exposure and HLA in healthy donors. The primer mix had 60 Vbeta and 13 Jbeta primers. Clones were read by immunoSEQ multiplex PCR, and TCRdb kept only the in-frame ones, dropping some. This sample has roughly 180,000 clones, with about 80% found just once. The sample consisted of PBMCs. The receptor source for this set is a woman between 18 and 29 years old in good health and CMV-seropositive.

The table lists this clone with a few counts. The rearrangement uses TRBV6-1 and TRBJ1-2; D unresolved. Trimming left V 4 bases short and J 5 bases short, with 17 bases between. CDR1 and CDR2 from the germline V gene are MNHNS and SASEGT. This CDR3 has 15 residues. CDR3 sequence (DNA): TGTGCCAGCAGTGCGGCAGGTGCTGCTACTTATGGCTACACCTTC. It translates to CASSAAGAATYGYTF.

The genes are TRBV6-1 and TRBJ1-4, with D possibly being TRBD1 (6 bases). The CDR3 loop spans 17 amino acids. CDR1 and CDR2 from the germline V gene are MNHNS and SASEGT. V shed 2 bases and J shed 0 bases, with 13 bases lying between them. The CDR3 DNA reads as TGTGCCAGCAGTGAATTTCACAGGGCGACAACTAATGAAAAACTGTTTTTT. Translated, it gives CASSEFHRATTNEKLFF.

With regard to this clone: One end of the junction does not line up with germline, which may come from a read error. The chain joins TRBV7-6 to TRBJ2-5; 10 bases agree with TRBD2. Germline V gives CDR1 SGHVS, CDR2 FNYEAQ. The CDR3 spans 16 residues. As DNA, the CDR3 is TGTGCCTGCAGCTTGAGAGCGGGGGGGCCTGGAGAGACCCAGTACTTC. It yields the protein CACSLRAGGPGETQYF.

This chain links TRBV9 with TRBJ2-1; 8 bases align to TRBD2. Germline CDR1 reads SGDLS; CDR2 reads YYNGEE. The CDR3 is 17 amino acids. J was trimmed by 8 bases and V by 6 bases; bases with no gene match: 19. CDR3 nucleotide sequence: TGTGCCAGCACCCCTGGTAGCGGGGTCGTATTTGTCGATGAGCAGTTCTTC. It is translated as CASTPGSGVVFVDEQFF. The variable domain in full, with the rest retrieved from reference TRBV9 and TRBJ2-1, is DSGVTQTPKHLITATGQRVTLRCSPRSGDLSVYWYQQSLDQGLQFLIQYYNGEERAKGNILERFSAQQFPDLHSELNLSSLELGDSALYFCASTPGSGVVFVDEQFFGPGTRLTVL.

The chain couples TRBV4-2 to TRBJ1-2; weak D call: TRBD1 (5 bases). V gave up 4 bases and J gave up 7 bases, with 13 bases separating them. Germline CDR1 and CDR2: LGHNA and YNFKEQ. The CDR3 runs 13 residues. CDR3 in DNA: TGTGCCAGCAGCCGGATAGGACATTCTGGCTACACCTTC. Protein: CASSRIGHSGYTF.

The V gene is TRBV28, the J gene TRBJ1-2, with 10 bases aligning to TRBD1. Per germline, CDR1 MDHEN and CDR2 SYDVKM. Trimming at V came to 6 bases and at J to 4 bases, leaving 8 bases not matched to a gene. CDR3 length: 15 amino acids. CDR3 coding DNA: TGTGCCAGCAGGTTCCCGGGACAGGGGTTCTATGGCTACACCTTC. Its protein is CASRFPGQGFYGYTF.

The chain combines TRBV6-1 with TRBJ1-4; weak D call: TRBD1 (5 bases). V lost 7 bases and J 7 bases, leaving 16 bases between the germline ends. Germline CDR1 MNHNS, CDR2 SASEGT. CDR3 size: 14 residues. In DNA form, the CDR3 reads TGTGCCAGCAAAGCGAGGACAAGGCTTGAAAAACTGTTTTTT. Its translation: CASKARTRLEKLFF.

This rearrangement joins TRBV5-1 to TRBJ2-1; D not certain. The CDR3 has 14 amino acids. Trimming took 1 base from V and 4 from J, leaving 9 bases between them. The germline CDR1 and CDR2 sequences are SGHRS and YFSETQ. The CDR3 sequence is CASSLSGGYNEQFF. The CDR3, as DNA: TGCGCCAGCAGCTTGTCCGGCGGATACAATGAGCAGTTCTTC.